The 31 T cell receptor beta chains given below trace back to one sample, sequenced in a study of early T cells in non-severe SARS-CoV-2 infection. TCRdb re-called the 5' RACE reads with MiXCR, one entry per CDR3 protein. The sample yields about 49,000 distinct CDR3 sequences, roughly 10% seen once. Sequenced: whole blood. The receptors shown here come from an adult who was a healthcare worker with PCR-confirmed SARS-CoV-2 infection or an uninfected control (not recorded which).

This clonotype was seen at least ten times. This chain links TRBV14 with TRBJ2-1; 10 positions agree with TRBD2. The CDR3 spans 17 residues. Germline values: CDR1 SGHDN, CDR2 FVKESK. The V segment lost 1 base and the J segment 6 bases; nucleotides outside the gene matches: 9. CDR3 coding DNA: TGTGCCAGCAGCCAAGGCCCCAGCGGGGGGGCCCGCAATGAGCAGTTCTTC. It is translated as CASSQGPSGGARNEQFF.

This clonotype was observed a handful of times. The V call is TRBV20-1, the J call TRBJ2-7; D is possibly TRBD1 (5 bases). V was clipped by 2 bases and J by 6 bases, with 8 bases between them. CDR3 length: 11 amino acids. Germline V gives CDR1 DFQATT, CDR2 SNEGSKA (reference sequence). Here the CDR3 reads CSARSGFEQYF. Here the CDR3 DNA reads TGCAGTGCTAGATCAGGGTTCGAGCAGTACTTC.

This clonotype was counted only a few times. The DNA of the CDR3 is TGTGCCAGCAGCTTAGGTTTGCGTTTCGGGCCCTCCGGCGATACGCAGTATTTT. Amino acids: CASSLGLRFGPSGDTQYF. The chain employs TRBV11-3 and TRBJ2-3; D is uncertain. The V gene lost 1 base and the J gene lost 6 bases, with 23 bases spanning the gap. Germline CDR1 is SGHNT and CDR2 is YENEEA. The CDR3 totals 18 residues.

The chain couples TRBV11-3 to TRBJ2-3; D might be TRBD2 (5 bases). Germline loops: CDR1 SGHNT, CDR2 YENEEA. The CDR3 contains 16 residues. The V gene lost 6 bases and the J gene lost 0 bases, with 16 bases spanning the gap. In nucleotides, the CDR3 is TGTGCCAGCAGTCCAGCCTGGGAGCACAGCACAGATACGCAGTATTTT. This codes for CASSPAWEHSTDTQYF.

V usage is TRBV7-9 and J usage is TRBJ2-7; tentative D call: TRBD2 (6 bases). V was shortened by 7 bases and J by 9 bases, with 19 bases between the two germline ends. This CDR3 spans 13 amino acids. The V gene's germline CDR1 is SEHNR and CDR2 FQNEAQ (reference sequence). The CDR3 DNA follows: TGTGCCAGCACCCCGGGGGATTTACGAGTGCAGTACTTC. Protein: CASTPGDLRVQYF. The full variable domain, rest sourced from reference TRBV7-9 and TRBJ2-7, is DTGVSQNPRHKITKRGQNVTFRCDPISEHNRLYWYRQTLGQGPEFLTYFQNEAQLEKSRLLSDRFSAERPKGSFSTLEIQRTEQGDSAMYLCASTPGDLRVQYFGPGTRLTVT.

The V gene is TRBV12-3 or TRBV12-4, the J gene TRBJ1-1; D is uncertain. The length of the CDR3 is 13 residues. Trimming removed 3 bases at V and 1 base at J, with 6 bases between. The CDR3 region has the DNA TGTGCCAGCAGTTTTAAGCCGAACACTGAAGCTTTCTTT. Translation: CASSFKPNTEAFF.

The chain couples TRBV29-1 to TRBJ2-5, with D tentatively TRBD2 (6 bases). V lost 8 bases, J lost 5 bases, and 15 bases lay in between. The CDR3 contains 12 residues. The V gene's germline CDR1 is SQVTM and CDR2 ANQGSEA. This CDR3 reads CSLRTTRETQYF. The CDR3, as DNA: TGCAGCTTGAGGACTACTAGGGAGACCCAGTACTTC.

This clonotype was observed at least ten times. The chain uses TRBV6-1 and TRBJ1-1; a possible D gene is TRBD1 (5 bases). This CDR3 contains 14 residues. V shed 4 bases and J shed 7 bases, with 16 bases lying between them. CDR1 MNHNS and CDR2 SASEGT come from the germline V gene. The CDR3 nucleotides are TGTGCCAGCAGTGGCTGGGAGGACAAGAATGAAGCTTTCTTT. Residues: CASSGWEDKNEAFF.

The rearrangement joins TRBV29-1 to TRBJ2-3; D possibly corresponds to TRBD2 (6 bases). Germline CDR1 is SQVTM and CDR2 is ANQGSEA. This CDR3 is built from 12 residues. Trimming cost V 4 bases and J 3 bases, with 8 bases left between them. The chain's CDR3 is CSVVAGTDTQYF. The CDR3 DNA follows: TGCAGCGTTGTTGCGGGGACAGATACGCAGTATTTT.

V usage is TRBV7-2 and J usage is TRBJ2-5; possible D gene TRBD2, 5 bases. With 5 bases removed from V and 5 bases from J, the gap between germline ends came to 12 bases. Germline V gives CDR1 SGHTA, CDR2 FQGNSA. The CDR3 consists of 13 residues. CDR3 bases: TGTGCCAGCAGCCCGGCCCCGGGGGAGACCCAGTACTTC. Protein sequence: CASSPAPGETQYF.

The V and J genes are TRBV6-2 or TRBV6-3 and TRBJ2-5; D is uncertain. The V end lost 8 bases, the J end lost 1 base, and 11 bases lay between the germline ends. The CDR3 has 13 amino acids. Germline CDR1 is MNHEY and CDR2 is SVGEGT. The CDR3 protein is CASRLRLQETQYF. The CDR3 bases are TGTGCCAGCCGGCTTCGGCTCCAAGAGACCCAGTACTTC.

This clonotype occurred a few times. Here the CDR3 DNA reads TGTGCCAGCAGCTTGGGGACAGGAGAAGAGACCCAGTACTTC. It specifies CASSLGTGEETQYF. The genes are TRBV5-5 and TRBJ2-5; 7 positions agree with TRBD1. V shed 0 bases, J shed 3 bases, and the junction held 2 bases outside the gene matches. The CDR3 extends over 14 amino acids. Germline-derived CDR1 and CDR2 are SGHKS and YYEKEE (reference sequence).

The CDR3: CSARTSGSHNEQFF. CDR3 bases: TGCAGTGCTAGAACTAGCGGGAGCCACAATGAGCAGTTCTTC. The chain is built from TRBV20-1 and TRBJ2-1; 11 bases fit TRBD2. This CDR3 has 14 residues. Germline V gene sequence: CDR1 DFQATT, CDR2 SNEGSKA (reference sequence). The V and J ends lost 2 bases and 5 bases, in that order; junction bases with no gene match: 2.

This clonotype was detected only a few times. The chain uses TRBV20-1 and TRBJ1-1; D ambiguous. V lost 6 bases and J lost 8, with 16 bases in between. Germline loops: CDR1 DFQATT, CDR2 SNEGSKA (reference sequence). The CDR3 consists of 12 residues. The CDR3 loop is CSAPDRPREAFF. In DNA form, the CDR3 reads TGCAGTGCCCCAGATCGACCCAGGGAAGCTTTCTTT.

This clonotype was seen repeatedly, ten times or more. CDR3 protein: CASSARLAGGVADTQYF. As DNA, the CDR3 is TGCGCCAGCAGCGCACGACTAGCGGGAGGTGTCGCAGATACGCAGTATTTT. The chain is built from TRBV4-1 and TRBJ2-3; TRBD2 matches at 13 bases. There are 17 residues in the CDR3. The junction had 9 bases not matched to a gene; V was cut back by 5 bases and J by 4 bases. Germline CDR1 reads MGHRA; CDR2 reads YSYEKL.

About this clonotype: Because the CDR3 is missing its conserved closing phenylalanine or tryptophan, this is likely a read error. This chain links TRBV10-3 with TRBJ1-1; a weak D match, TRBD1 (6 bases). The germline CDR1 and CDR2 sequences are ENHRY and SYGVKD. Between the trimmed V and J ends, which lost 5 bases and 0 bases, there was a span of 10 bases. This CDR3 has 14 residues. The CDR3 loop reads CAISPGAMNTEAFY. For the CDR3, the DNA is TGTGCCATCAGTCCAGGGGCAATGAACACTGAAGCTTTCTAT.

The genes are TRBV6-2 or TRBV6-3 and TRBJ2-3; 8 bases match TRBD2. CDR1 MNHEY and CDR2 SVGEGT come from the germline V gene. This CDR3 comprises 15 residues. V was pared by 7 bases and J by 0 bases, with 6 bases of the junction left unmatched. The CDR3 loop reads CASIAGGASTDTQYF. Written as DNA, the CDR3 is TGTGCCAGCATTGCCGGGGGGGCTAGCACAGATACGCAGTATTTT.

In the case of this clonotype: Since no conserved phenylalanine or tryptophan closes the CDR3, a read error is the likely cause. The chain recombines TRBV6-2 or TRBV6-3 with TRBJ2-1; the D gene is possibly TRBD2 (6 bases). CDR3 length equals 14 residues. The germline CDR1 and CDR2 sequences are MNHEY and SVGEGT. V lost 7 bases and J 11 bases, leaving 21 bases between the germline ends. CDR3: CASTLRASESQQFS. CDR3 bases: TGTGCCAGCACCCTCAGGGCTAGCGAATCCCAGCAGTTCTCC.

This clonotype was picked up a small number of times. J is TRBJ2-7 and V is TRBV2; D possibly corresponds to TRBD1 (6 bases). V lost 6 bases and J 6 bases, leaving 12 bases between the germline ends. This CDR3 region has 12 residues. CDR1 is SNHLY, CDR2 FYNNEI, per germline. CDR3 loop: CASRKQGFEQYF. DNA for the CDR3: TGTGCCAGCAGGAAACAGGGTTTCGAGCAGTACTTC.

This clonotype appeared many times. This rearrangement joins TRBV5-6 to TRBJ2-1, with TRBD1 as a possible D gene (6 bases). Germline CDR1 reads SGHDT; CDR2 reads YYEEEE. The V end lost 4 bases, the J end lost 5 bases, and 16 bases lay between the germline ends. The CDR3 length is 15 residues. CDR3 DNA: TGTGCCAGCAGCACCATCCTCAGGGGCCACAATGAGCAGTTCTTC. It codes for CASSTILRGHNEQFF.

This clonotype appeared many times. V is TRBV20-1 and J is TRBJ2-2, with 11 bases that match TRBD1. Trimming took 3 bases from V and 7 from J; bases not matched to a gene: 1. The CDR3 runs 13 residues. Germline V gene lookup returns CDR1 DFQATT and CDR2 SNEGSKA (reference sequence). In DNA form, the CDR3 reads TGCAGTGCTAGCGGGACAGGGGGCGGGGAGCTGTTTTTT. This encodes CSASGTGGGELFF.

This clonotype has at least ten counts. This chain uses TRBV12-3 or TRBV12-4 with TRBJ1-5; unclear D gene. Deletions cut 5 bases from V and 2 bases from J, with 13 bases between. The CDR3 spans 15 residues. CDR3 loop: CASSKGGRGNQPQHF. The CDR3 DNA follows: TGTGCCAGCAGTAAAGGAGGTCGGGGCAATCAGCCCCAGCATTTT.

The table lists this clonotype with many counts. The genes are TRBV7-2 and TRBJ2-1; TRBD1 might be the D (6 bases). There are 16 residues in the CDR3. The ends were cut back, 4 bases at V and 7 bases at J, with 20 bases in the middle. In germline, CDR1 is SGHTA, CDR2 FQGNSA. The DNA of the CDR3 is TGTGCCAGCAGCTCCGAAGGGACAAGGAGAACGAATGAGCAGTTCTTC. Translated: CASSSEGTRRTNEQFF.

The rearrangement joins TRBV7-2 to TRBJ1-3; D perhaps matches TRBD1 (6 bases). The CDR3 runs to 15 residues. Per germline, CDR1 SGHTA and CDR2 FQGNSA. Trimming left V 5 bases short and J 0 bases short, with 11 bases between. CDR3 residues: CASSLRDNSGNTIYF. The DNA of the CDR3 is TGTGCCAGCAGCCTCAGGGACAACTCTGGAAACACCATATATTTT.

The gene calls are TRBV24-1 and TRBJ2-5, with D perhaps matching TRBD2 (5 bases). Per germline, CDR1 KGHDR and CDR2 SFDVKD. The CDR3 extends over 16 amino acids. Trimming stripped 4 bases from V and 2 bases from J, with 16 bases between. The CDR3 nucleotides are TGTGCCACCAGTGACCCTGGGCTAGCCGATCAAGAGACCCAGTACTTC. Its protein product is CATSDPGLADQETQYF.

This clonotype was seen many times. V usage is TRBV20-1 and J usage is TRBJ2-1; D tentatively fits TRBD1 or TRBD2 (5 bases each). V shed 0 bases and J shed 2 bases, with 14 bases lying between them. This CDR3 is 16 amino acids long. Germline V gene sequence: CDR1 DFQATT, CDR2 SNEGSKA (reference sequence). In nucleotides, the CDR3 is TGCAGTGCTAGAGATGGGGGATCAATCACCTACAATGAGCAGTTCTTC. It codes for CSARDGGSITYNEQFF.

This clonotype was counted ten times or more. The chain carries TRBV19 and TRBJ2-1; D is perhaps TRBD2 (5 bases). The CDR3 extends over 14 amino acids. Trimming left V 0 bases short and J 6 bases short, with 9 bases between. Germline V gene lookup returns CDR1 LNHDA and CDR2 SQIVND (reference sequence). CDR3 DNA: TGTGCCAGTAGTATAGATTCGACTATCAATGAGCAGTTCTTC. It encodes CASSIDSTINEQFF.

The sample holds many counts of this clonotype. This rearrangement joins TRBV6-1 to TRBJ2-7; D not resolved. Germline-derived CDR1 and CDR2 are MNHNS and SASEGT. Trimming removed 8 bases from V and 4 bases from J, with 9 bases in between. This CDR3 region has 11 residues. The CDR3, as DNA: TGTGCCAGCTTGATAGGGTACGAGCAGTACTTC. Translated, it gives CASLIGYEQYF.

This rearrangement joins TRBV27 to TRBJ2-7; the D gene is possibly TRBD2 (7 bases). V was shortened by 0 bases and J by 6 bases, with 9 bases between the two germline ends. From germline, CDR1 is MNHEY and CDR2 SMNVEV (reference sequence). The CDR3 consists of 13 residues. The CDR3 is CASSLSGGREQYF. The CDR3 coding sequence is TGTGCCAGCAGTTTATCGGGGGGGCGCGAGCAGTACTTC.

The CDR3 bases are TGTGCCACCAGTGATTTACGTGGACAGAAAAGCACAGATACGCAGTATTTT. Translation: CATSDLRGQKSTDTQYF. The J gene is TRBJ2-3, the V gene TRBV24-1, with a weak D call TRBD1 (6 bases). Trimming removed 1 base at V and 0 bases at J, with 13 bases between. The CDR3 consists of 17 residues. Germline V gene sequence: CDR1 KGHDR, CDR2 SFDVKD.

This clonotype was counted at least ten times. The CDR3 sequence: CAWKSGNRGYGYTF. CDR3 nucleotide sequence: TGTGCCTGGAAGTCAGGAAACAGGGGCTATGGCTACACCTTC. The V call is TRBV30, the J call TRBJ1-2; TRBD1 matches at 7 bases. Germline V gene data show CDR1 as GTSNPN and CDR2 as SVGIG (reference sequence). This CDR3 is 14 amino acids long. The junction had 9 bases not matched to a gene; V was cut back by 4 bases and J by 4 bases.